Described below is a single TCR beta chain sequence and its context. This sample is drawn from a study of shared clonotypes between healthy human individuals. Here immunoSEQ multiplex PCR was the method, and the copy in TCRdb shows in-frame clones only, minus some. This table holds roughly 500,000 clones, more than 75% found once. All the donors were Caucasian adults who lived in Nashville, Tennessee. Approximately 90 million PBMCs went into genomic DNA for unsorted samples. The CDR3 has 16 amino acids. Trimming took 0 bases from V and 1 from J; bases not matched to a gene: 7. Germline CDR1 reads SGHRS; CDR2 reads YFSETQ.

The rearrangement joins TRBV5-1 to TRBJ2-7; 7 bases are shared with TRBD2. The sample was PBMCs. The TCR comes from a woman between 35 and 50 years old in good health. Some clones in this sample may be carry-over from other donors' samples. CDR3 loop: CASSLEGGSSSYEQYF. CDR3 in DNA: TGCGCCAGCAGCTTGGAGGGCGGGAGCAGTTCCTACGAGCAGTACTTC.